Sequencing of this T cell receptor beta chain was carried out in a study of blood T cell repertoires in COVID-19. Study context: Acute and convalescent COVID-19 samples came from the United States, Italy and Spain.

V was trimmed by 3 bases and J by 6 bases, leaving 9 bases between them. This CDR3 comprises 13 residues. Looked up from germline, CDR1 is SGHTS and CDR2 is YDEGEE. Original handling: How many nucleated cells were present was estimated from reference gene primer amplification. Sequenced by immunoSEQ multiplex PCR; TCRdb stores in-frame clones only, minus some. V, J and clone size are those of that table, while D and trimming were read from the DNA. Of about 150,000 clones detected, about 80% appear once; the ten largest clones hold 2% to 2.5%. The sequence was obtained from a woman older than 75 with acute or convalescent COVID-19. The V call is TRBV5-8, the J call TRBJ2-2, with D unresolved. The sequenced material came from peripheral blood. The CDR3 sequence: CASSYLVPGELFF. The CDR3 region has the DNA TGTGCCAGCAGCTATCTAGTCCCCGGGGAGCTGTTTTTT.